The T cell receptor beta chain under discussion was sequenced for a study of blood T cell repertoires in COVID-19. Whole-study context: There were acute and convalescent COVID-19 samples, and they came from the United States, Italy and Spain. PBMCs, B-cell-depleted T cells, or T cells provided the cDNA or gDNA that made up the material.

The method was immunoSEQ multiplex PCR; TCRdb's version includes in-frame clones alone and lacks a portion of them. The table shows around 57,000 clones, with just over 85% occurring only once. This CDR3 is 18 amino acids long. The V gene end was trimmed by 6 bases and the J gene end by 0 bases; junction bases not matched to a gene: 7. Per the germline V gene, CDR1 is SNHLY and CDR2 is FYNNEI. The sequence was collected from a woman of 80 years or more with active COVID-19. Sequenced sample: peripheral blood. The gene calls are TRBV2 and TRBJ2-3; 15 bases line up with TRBD2. The CDR3 DNA reads TGTGCCAGCAGAGCAGGGGGACTAGCGGGGGGAAGCACAGATACGCAGTATTTT. Translated, it gives CASRAGGLAGGSTDTQYF.